One sample yielded the 20 T cell receptor beta chains listed below, sequenced in a study of STAT5B mutations in CD4+ large granular lymphocyte leukemia. Sequenced by immunoSEQ multiplex PCR; TCRdb stores in-frame clones only, minus some. Among 31,000 or so clones listed, approximately 91% were seen once. Sequenced: CD4+ T cells from blood buffy coats. The receptors were gathered from a human donor in good health.

The DNA of the CDR3 is TGTGCCAGCAGTTACTCAGGGGAGGGGCAGCCCCAGCATTTT. This sequence encodes CASSYSGEGQPQHF. The chain uses TRBV6-5 and TRBJ1-5; tentatively, D is TRBD1 (5 bases). The CDR3 is 14 residues long. Trimming took 0 bases from V and 7 from J, leaving 10 bases between them. Germline V gives CDR1 MNHEY, CDR2 SVGAGI.

The rearrangement uses TRBV9 and TRBJ2-2, with 8 bases that match TRBD2. The V gene's germline CDR1 is SGDLS and CDR2 YYNGEE. The ends lost 0 bases at V and 0 bases at J; junction bases unmatched: 1. The CDR3 consists of 16 residues. CDR3 nucleotide sequence: TGTGCCAGCAGCGTAGCGGGAGGGTCGAACACCGGGGAGCTGTTTTTT. This translates into CASSVAGGSNTGELFF.

The chain employs TRBV10-2 and TRBJ2-1; tentatively, D is TRBD1 (6 bases). Germline-derived CDR1 and CDR2 are WSHSY and SAAADI. The germline V and J ends were trimmed by 4 bases and 2 bases, with 12 bases remaining between them. This CDR3 is built from 15 residues. DNA for the CDR3: TGCGCCAGCAGTGGGGGGCGTATCCCCTACAATGAGCAGTTCTTC. This encodes CASSGGRIPYNEQFF.

The rearrangement joins TRBV27 to TRBJ1-6; perhaps TRBD1 as D (6 bases). The CDR3 runs 16 residues. Trimming shortened V by 8 bases and J by 0 bases, and 14 bases separated the two germline ends. The germline gives CDR1 MNHEY, CDR2 SMNVEV (reference sequence). Here the CDR3 reads CASRRLGASYNSPLHF. CDR3 coding DNA: TGTGCCAGCCGTCGCTTGGGGGCCTCCTATAATTCACCCCTCCACTTT.

The chain is built from TRBV4-1 and TRBJ1-3; D gene ambiguous. Germline V CDR1 and CDR2: MGHRA, YSYEKL. The germline V and J ends were trimmed by 2 bases and 1 base, with 6 bases remaining between them. The length of the CDR3 is 14 residues. CDR3 nucleotides: TGCGCCAGCAGCCAATTCGGATCTGGAAACACCATATATTTT. Its translation is CASSQFGSGNTIYF.

The gene calls are TRBV6-4 and TRBJ2-2; perhaps TRBD1 as D (6 bases). Deletions cut 0 bases from V and 4 bases from J, with 12 bases between. Germline V gene lookup returns CDR1 MRHNA and CDR2 SNTAGT. This CDR3 comprises 16 residues. For the CDR3, the DNA is TGTGCCAGCAGTGACTCGACAGGTCGGGGCACCGGGGAGCTGTTTTTT. It yields the protein CASSDSTGRGTGELFF.

The V gene is TRBV6-6, the J gene TRBJ2-7; perhaps TRBD2 as D (5 bases). This CDR3 spans 13 amino acids. Germline V gives CDR1 MNHNY, CDR2 SVGAGI (reference sequence). V gave up 7 bases and J gave up 7 bases, with 17 bases separating them. CDR3 residues: CASTAGRAREQYF. CDR3 nucleotide sequence: TGTGCCAGCACCGCGGGCCGCGCGAGGGAGCAGTACTTC.

This clone has more than one count but fewer than ten. This chain joins TRBV5-1 and TRBJ2-7; no clear D. Per the germline V gene, CDR1 is SGHRS and CDR2 is YFSETQ. The CDR3 totals 14 residues. The V end lost 0 bases, the J end lost 0 bases, and 7 bases lay between the germline ends. CDR3 in amino acids: CASSLGVSSYEQYF. CDR3 DNA: TGCGCCAGCAGCTTGGGGGTGAGCTCCTACGAGCAGTACTTC. The full variable domain, with the rest looked up from reference TRBV5-1 and TRBJ2-7, is KAGVTQTPRYLIKTRGQQVTLSCSPISGHRSVSWYQQTPGQGLQFLFEYFSETQRNKGNFPGRFSGRQFSNSRSEMNVSTLELGDSALYLCASSLGVSSYEQYFGPGTRLTVT.

This clone was detected only a few times. The rearrangement links TRBV28 to TRBJ1-5; D unresolved. Deletions cut 4 bases from V and 6 bases from J, with 16 bases between. CDR1 and CDR2 (germline): MDHEN, SYDVKM. The CDR3 totals 15 residues. The DNA for the CDR3 is TGTGCCAGCAGTTCCCCGAAGCACATAAGTCAGCCCCAGCATTTT. Its translation is CASSSPKHISQPQHF.

The chain employs TRBV30 and TRBJ2-1; 10 bases fit TRBD2. The germline CDR1 and CDR2 sequences are GTSNPN and SVGIG (reference sequence). With V trimmed by 0 bases and J by 14 bases, 7 bases remained unmatched. This CDR3 contains 13 residues. The CDR3 spells CAWSVAPGLAEFF. CDR3 coding DNA: TGTGCCTGGAGTGTCGCCCCAGGACTAGCGGAGTTCTTC.

This chain uses TRBV10-3 with TRBJ2-3; D is uncertain. The CDR3 spans 17 residues. The germline CDR1 and CDR2 sequences are ENHRY and SYGVKD. Trimming removed 0 bases from V and 1 base from J, with 14 bases in between. CDR3 sequence reads: CAISESPIWLGTDTQYF. CDR3 sequence (DNA): TGTGCCATCAGTGAGTCGCCGATTTGGCTCGGCACAGATACGCAGTATTTT.

This clone was recorded only once. This CDR3 reads CASMKPGQGSYEQYF. The CDR3 DNA reads TGTGCCAGCATGAAACCGGGACAGGGGTCCTACGAGCAGTACTTC. The chain combines TRBV6-1 with TRBJ2-7; 10 bases line up with TRBD1. V lost 7 bases to trimming and J lost 1 base; unmatched junction nucleotides: 7. This CDR3 is 15 amino acids long. Germline loops: CDR1 MNHNS, CDR2 SASEGT.

The chain uses TRBV4-1 and TRBJ2-1; D unclear. The CDR3 is 16 residues long. Trimming shortened V by 1 base and J by 2 bases, and 12 bases separated the two germline ends. CDR1 is MGHRA and CDR2 is YSYEKL in the germline V gene. CDR3 sequence: CASSQAAYLTYNEQFF. CDR3 nucleotide sequence: TGCGCCAGCAGCCAAGCCGCCTACCTTACCTACAATGAGCAGTTCTTC.

The V call is TRBV27, the J call TRBJ2-3; D ambiguous. The CDR3 is 15 residues long. Germline V gene lookup returns CDR1 MNHEY and CDR2 SMNVEV (reference sequence). V gave up 4 bases and J gave up 1 base, with 12 bases separating them. CDR3 sequence: CASSSRPAGTDTQYF. The CDR3 DNA reads TGTGCCAGCAGTTCCAGGCCGGCTGGCACAGATACGCAGTATTTT.

The rearrangement links TRBV18 to TRBJ2-3; TRBD2 aligns across 11 bases. The CDR3 is 17 amino acids. CDR1 KGHSH and CDR2 LQKENI come from the germline V gene. V lost 1 base and J lost 0; bases outside the gene matches: 3. CDR3 DNA sequence: TGTGCCAGCTCACCACAACTAGCGGGAGTAAGCACAGATACGCAGTATTTT. Translated, it gives CASSPQLAGVSTDTQYF. The full variable domain, with the rest looked up from reference TRBV18 and TRBJ2-3, is NAGVMQNPRHLVRRRGQEARLRCSPMKGHSHVYWYRQLPEEGLKFMVYLQKENIIDESGMPKERFSAEFPKEGPSILRIQQVVRGDSAAYFCASSPQLAGVSTDTQYFGPGTRLTVL.

The rearrangement uses TRBV7-9 and TRBJ2-5; D possibly corresponds to TRBD2 (6 bases). The CDR3 has 14 amino acids. Germline values: CDR1 SEHNR, CDR2 FQNEAQ (reference sequence). Trimming removed 1 base at V and 5 bases at J, with 11 bases between. CDR3 nucleotide sequence: TGTGCCAGCAGCTTAGGGACGGGGAGGGAGACCCAGTACTTC. This gives the protein CASSLGTGRETQYF.

CDR3 residues: CASSAYASGTNEAFF. In DNA form, the CDR3 reads TGTGCCAGCAGTGCCTACGCATCCGGGACAAATGAAGCTTTCTTT. This chain joins TRBV6-1 and TRBJ1-1; D may be TRBD1 (6 bases). The germline CDR1 and CDR2 sequences are MNHNS and SASEGT. Trimming stripped 4 bases from V and 7 bases from J, with 19 bases between. The CDR3 extends over 15 amino acids.

The chain carries TRBV29-1 and TRBJ2-3, with D perhaps matching TRBD1 (5 bases). Germline CDR1 and CDR2: SQVTM and ANQGSEA. V was pared by 3 bases and J by 6 bases, with 7 bases between. CDR3 length: 11 residues. CDR3 coding DNA: TGCAGCGTTGACTACAGGGATACGCAGTATTTT. Translated, it gives CSVDYRDTQYF.

This chain uses TRBV30 with TRBJ2-3; D is unresolved. Trimming took 5 bases from V and 2 from J, leaving 8 bases between them. Per germline, CDR1 GTSNPN and CDR2 SVGIG (reference sequence). The CDR3 extends over 12 amino acids. The CDR3, as DNA: TGTGCCTGGGCGACCTCCACAGATACGCAGTATTTT. This codes for CAWATSTDTQYF. Full variable domain (remainder filled in from reference TRBV30 and TRBJ2-3): SQTIHQWPATLVQPVGSPLSLECTVEGTSNPNLYWYRQAAGRGLQLLFYSVGIGQISSEVPQNLSASRPQDRQFILSSKKLLLSDSGFYLCAWATSTDTQYFGPGTRLTVL.

The gene calls are TRBV5-1 and TRBJ2-5, with 9 bases aligning to TRBD2. The CDR3 runs 16 residues. Trimming cost V 0 bases and J 4 bases; bases outside gene matches: 7. Looked up from germline, CDR1 is SGHRS and CDR2 is YFSETQ. The CDR3 nucleotides read TGCGCCAGCAGCTTGGGGTCTAGCGGGATAGGAGAGACCCAGTACTTC. This encodes CASSLGSSGIGETQYF.